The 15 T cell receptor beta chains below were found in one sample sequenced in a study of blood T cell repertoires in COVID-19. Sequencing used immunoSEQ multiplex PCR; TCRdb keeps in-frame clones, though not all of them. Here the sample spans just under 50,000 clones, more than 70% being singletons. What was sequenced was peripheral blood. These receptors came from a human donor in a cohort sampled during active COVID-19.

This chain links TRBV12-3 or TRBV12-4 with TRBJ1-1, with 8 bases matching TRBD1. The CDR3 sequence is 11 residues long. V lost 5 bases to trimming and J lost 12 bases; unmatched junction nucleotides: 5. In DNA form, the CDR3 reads TGTGCCAGCAGTCAGGACAGGGCACCTTTCTTT. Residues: CASSQDRAPFF.

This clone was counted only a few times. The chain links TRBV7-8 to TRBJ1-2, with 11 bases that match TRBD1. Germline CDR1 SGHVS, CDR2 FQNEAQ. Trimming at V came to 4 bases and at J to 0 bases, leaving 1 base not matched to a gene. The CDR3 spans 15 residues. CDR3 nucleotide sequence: TGTGCCAGCAGCTCGGGACAGGGGGCTAACTATGGCTACACCTTC. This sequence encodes CASSSGQGANYGYTF.

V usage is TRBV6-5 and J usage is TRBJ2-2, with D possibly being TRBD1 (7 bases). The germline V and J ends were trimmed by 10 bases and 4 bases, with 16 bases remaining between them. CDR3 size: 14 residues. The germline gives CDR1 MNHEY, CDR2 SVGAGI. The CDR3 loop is CATETGRSTGELFF. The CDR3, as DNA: TGTGCCACCGAGACAGGGAGGAGCACCGGGGAGCTGTTTTTT.

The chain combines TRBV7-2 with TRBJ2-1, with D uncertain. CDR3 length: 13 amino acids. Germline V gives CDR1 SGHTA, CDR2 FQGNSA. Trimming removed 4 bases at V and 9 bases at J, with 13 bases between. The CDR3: CASSSPAVGEQFF. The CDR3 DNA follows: TGTGCCAGCAGCTCCCCGGCGGTAGGTGAGCAGTTCTTC.

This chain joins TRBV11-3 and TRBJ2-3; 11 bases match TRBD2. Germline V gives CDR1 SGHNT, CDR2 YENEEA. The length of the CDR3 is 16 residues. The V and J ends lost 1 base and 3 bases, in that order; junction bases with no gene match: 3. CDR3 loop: CASSLVSGGVTDTQYF. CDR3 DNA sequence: TGTGCCAGCAGCTTAGTTAGCGGGGGGGTTACAGATACGCAGTATTTT.

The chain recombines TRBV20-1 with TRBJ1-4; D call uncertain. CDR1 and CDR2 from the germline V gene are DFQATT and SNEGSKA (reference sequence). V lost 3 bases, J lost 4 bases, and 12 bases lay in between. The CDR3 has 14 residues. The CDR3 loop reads CSASAQNLNEKLFF. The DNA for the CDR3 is TGCAGTGCTAGTGCACAGAACCTTAATGAAAAACTGTTTTTT.

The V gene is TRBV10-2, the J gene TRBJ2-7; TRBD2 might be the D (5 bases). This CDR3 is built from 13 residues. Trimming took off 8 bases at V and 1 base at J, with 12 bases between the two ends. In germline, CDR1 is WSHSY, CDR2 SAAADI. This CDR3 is CASEGSLSYEQYF. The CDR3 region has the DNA TGCGCCAGCGAGGGCAGTTTGTCCTACGAGCAGTACTTC.

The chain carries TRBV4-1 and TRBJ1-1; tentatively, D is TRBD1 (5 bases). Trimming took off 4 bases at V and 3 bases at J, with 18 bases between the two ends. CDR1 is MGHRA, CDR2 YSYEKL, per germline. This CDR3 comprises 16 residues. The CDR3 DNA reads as TGCGCCAGCAGCCGGACCACCGGGTCCAGGGACACTGAAGCTTTCTTT. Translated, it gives CASSRTTGSRDTEAFF.

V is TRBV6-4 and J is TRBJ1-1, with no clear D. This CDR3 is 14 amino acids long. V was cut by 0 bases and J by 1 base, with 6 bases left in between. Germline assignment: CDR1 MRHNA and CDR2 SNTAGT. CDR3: CASSDSDKNTEAFF. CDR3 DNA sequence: TGTGCCAGCAGTGACTCTGACAAGAACACTGAAGCTTTCTTT.

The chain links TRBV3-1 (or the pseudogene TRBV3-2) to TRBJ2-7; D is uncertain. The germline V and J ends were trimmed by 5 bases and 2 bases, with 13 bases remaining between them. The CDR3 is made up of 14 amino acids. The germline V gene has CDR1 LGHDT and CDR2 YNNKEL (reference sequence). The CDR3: CASSTNEGPYEQYF. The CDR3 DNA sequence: TGTGCCAGCAGCACTAATGAAGGCCCCTACGAGCAGTACTTC.

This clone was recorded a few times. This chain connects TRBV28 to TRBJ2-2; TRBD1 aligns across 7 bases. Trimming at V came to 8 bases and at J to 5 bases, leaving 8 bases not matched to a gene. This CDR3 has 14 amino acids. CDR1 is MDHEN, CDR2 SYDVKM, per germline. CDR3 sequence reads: CASCRQGDTGELFF. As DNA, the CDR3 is TGTGCCAGCTGCAGACAGGGAGATACCGGGGAGCTGTTTTTT.

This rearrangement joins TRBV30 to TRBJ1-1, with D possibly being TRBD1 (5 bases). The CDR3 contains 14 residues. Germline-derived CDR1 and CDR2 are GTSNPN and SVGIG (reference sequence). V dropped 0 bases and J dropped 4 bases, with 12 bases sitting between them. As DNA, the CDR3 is TGTGCCTGGAGTGTACGGAGGGGCGCCACTGAAGCTTTCTTT. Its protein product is CAWSVRRGATEAFF.

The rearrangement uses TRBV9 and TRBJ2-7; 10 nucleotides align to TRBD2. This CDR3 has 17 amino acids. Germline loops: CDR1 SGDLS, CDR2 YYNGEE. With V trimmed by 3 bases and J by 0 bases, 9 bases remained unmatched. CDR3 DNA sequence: TGTGCCAGCAGCGCAGGACTAGCGGATGATAGCTCCTACGAGCAGTACTTC. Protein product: CASSAGLADDSSYEQYF.

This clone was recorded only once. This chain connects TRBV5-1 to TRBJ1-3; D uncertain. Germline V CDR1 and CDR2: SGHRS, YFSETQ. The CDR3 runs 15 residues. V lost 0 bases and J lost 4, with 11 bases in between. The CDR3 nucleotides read TGCGCCAGCAGCTTGGGATCAGTGATAGGAAACACCATATATTTT. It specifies CASSLGSVIGNTIYF.

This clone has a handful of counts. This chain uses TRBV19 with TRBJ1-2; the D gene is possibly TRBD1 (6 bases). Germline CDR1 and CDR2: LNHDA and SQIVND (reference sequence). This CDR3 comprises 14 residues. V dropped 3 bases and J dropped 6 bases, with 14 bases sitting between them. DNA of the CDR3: TGTGCCAGTAGTATTGAATCAGGGGTCCATGGCTACACCTTC. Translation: CASSIESGVHGYTF. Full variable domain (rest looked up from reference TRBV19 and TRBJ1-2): DGGITQSPKYLFRKEGQNVTLSCEQNLNHDAMYWYRQDPGQGLRLIYYSQIVNDFQKGDIAEGYSVSREKKESFPLTVTSAQKNPTAFYLCASSIESGVHGYTFGSGTRLTVV.